This TCR beta chain is drawn from a study of OX40 agonist ivuxolimab in advanced cancers. Whole-study context: Dose-escalation subjects each had hepatocellular carcinoma, melanoma, renal cell or head and neck cancer. Overall study findings and caveats: Both blood CD4+ and CD8+ T cells showed clonal growth by week 6 at 0.1 to 3.0 mg/kg. What antigens the expanded peripheral T cells recognized was never established.

Autoimmune disease history or systemic immunosuppression led to patient exclusion. Concerning this clone itself: Its antigen is not identified.

TCRdb keeps only in-frame clones here, not all; method: immunoSEQ multiplex PCR. The profile covers about 79,000 clones, with roughly four fifths appearing a single time and approximately 0.51% taken by the ten largest. The V gene lost 0 bases and the J gene lost 4 bases, with 8 bases spanning the gap. The CDR3 is 14 residues long. Germline V gives CDR1 MNHEY, CDR2 SVGAGI. The specimen comprised CD4+ or CD8+ T cells sorted from blood, sampled in a trial of the OX40 agonist ivuxolimab. The TCR originated in an adult with an advanced solid tumor such as melanoma, head and neck, liver or kidney cancer. The V call is TRBV6-5, the J call TRBJ2-3, with D possibly TRBD1 on 6 matching bases. The CDR3, as DNA: TGTGCCAGCAGTTACTCGGGGGCTGCAGATACGCAGTATTTT. Translated: CASSYSGAADTQYF.